This entry features one T cell receptor (beta chain) sequence. Its target is not known. Since a much larger clone is just one base distant, this may be a read error. Incorporated into the TCR beta cDNA libraries were unique molecular identifiers, which served to reduce PCR and sequencing biases. Some 500,000 cDNA molecules came from roughly 1 to 10 million T cells. TCRdb reanalysed the PCR reads using MiXCR and keeps one entry per CDR3 protein. The table lists approximately 250,000 distinct CDR3 sequences, 35% to 40% of them singletons. This sample stems from a study of post-analysis software for immune sequencing data. Germline V gives CDR1 LGHDT, CDR2 YNNKEL (reference sequence). This CDR3 has 15 amino acids. Findings of the study overall: Compared against controls, patients with multiple sclerosis displayed significantly lower normalized Chao1 diversity. When patients were compared with controls, four to six TRBV segments were more frequent, TRBV5-6, TRBV5-1 and TRBV20-1 among them.

The sequence derives from a girl aged 10 to 17 with multiple sclerosis. Sequenced: blood. The chain couples TRBV3-1 to TRBJ2-1; 10 bases are shared with TRBD2. This CDR3 reads CASSQVEAGGREQLF. The CDR3 DNA reads TGTGCCAGCAGCCAAGTCGAAGCGGGGGGGCGAGAGCAGCTCTTC.